This TCR beta chain was observed in a study of T cells in Graves' hyperthyroidism and ophthalmopathy. PBMCs were derived from around 10 ml fresh peripheral blood. A word on this clonotype: Its antigen is undetermined.

Notes on the study in general: Most thyroid clonotypes with frequency above 0.001 were detected in blood. The model's output predicted ophthalmopathy at a median of about 6.5 months prior to onset.

Regions amplified from RNA transcripts were the TCR beta CDR3 regions. TCR CDR3 regions were first amplified by RT-PCR with HTBI primers. MiXCR, run by TCRdb on the multiplex PCR reads, gives a single entry per CDR3 protein. The data contain 300,000 to 450,000 distinct CDR3 sequences, roughly 14% of them singletons. The specimen was blood. This clonotype was sampled from a man aged 30 to 39 with Graves' hyperthyroidism that later progressed to Graves' ophthalmopathy.

CDR3 amino acids: CASSTHAGSYNEQFF. In nucleotides, the CDR3 is TGTGCCAGCAGCACCCACGCGGGGTCCTACAATGAGCAGTTCTTC. The chain combines TRBV11-2 with TRBJ2-1; weak D call: TRBD2 (6 bases). The CDR3 is 15 amino acids. The V end was cut by 5 bases, the J end by 1 base, with 12 bases between. The V gene's germline CDR1 is SGHAT and CDR2 FQNNGV. The full variable domain, in which reference TRBV11-2 and TRBJ2-1 provide the parts outside the CDR3, is EAGVAQSPRYKIIEKRQSVAFWCNPISGHATLYWYQQILGQGPKLLIQFQNNGVVDDSQLPKDRFSAERLKGVDSTLKIQPAKLEDSAVYLCASSTHAGSYNEQFFGPGTRLTVL.